The T cell receptor (beta chain) under discussion was sequenced for a study of blood T cells in healthy people across ages. General study points: Older age went with lower TCR beta diversity per million T cells, in a roughly linear way. Diversity was estimated from one million T cells, and these estimates were considered underestimates.

Per the germline V gene, CDR1 is SGHRS and CDR2 is YFSETQ. This CDR3 has 16 residues. The V and J ends lost 0 bases and 7 bases respectively, with 16 bases between them. The donors, aged about 6 to 90, were healthy Caucasians from Russia. Alongside a J-beta primer mix, a sample-barcoded 5' primer served in a second PCR lasting roughly 7 to 11 cycles. With 12 random nucleotides, a template-switch adaptor tagged each individual cDNA molecule. TCRdb re-called the 5' RACE reads with MiXCR, one entry per CDR3 protein. This sample carries around 870,000 distinct CDR3 sequences, about 28% of them seen once, and the ten largest clones take 15% to 20%. In its sample, this clonotype was seen a few times. The antigen is unknown.

The source of this sequence is an elderly woman in good health. Sequencing was done on a sample of blood. The chain is built from TRBV5-1 and TRBJ2-2, with D unresolved. CDR3 sequence: CASSLAQPRTGGELFF. The CDR3, as DNA: TGCGCCAGCAGCTTGGCACAGCCCAGAACGGGCGGGGAGCTGTTTTTT.